A single sample is the source of the 25 T cell receptor beta chains below, sequenced in a study of blood T cells in healthy people across ages. Sample-barcoded 5' priming and a J-beta primer mix drove a second PCR of roughly 6 to 12 cycles. MiXCR was run by TCRdb on the 5' RACE reads, yielding one entry per CDR3 protein. This table has 600,000 to 650,000 distinct CDR3 sequences, approximately 50% appearing once. Sequencing was carried out using blood. The source of these receptors is a man in his 60s in good health.

This clonotype was detected ten times or more. CDR3 region: CASSLVAGPAYEQYF. The CDR3 bases are TGTGCCAGCAGCTTAGTGGCAGGCCCCGCCTACGAGCAGTACTTC. The V call is TRBV7-2, the J call TRBJ2-7; D gene ambiguous. This CDR3 is built from 15 residues. Trimming left V 1 base short and J 2 bases short, with 12 bases between. Germline assignment: CDR1 SGHTA and CDR2 FQGNSA.

The rearrangement uses TRBV9 and TRBJ1-2, with D maybe TRBD1 (6 bases). The CDR3 is made up of 18 amino acids. Germline V gene lookup returns CDR1 SGDLS and CDR2 YYNGEE. Trimming stripped 4 bases from V and 8 bases from J, with 30 bases between. CDR3 in amino acids: CASSPYSGQRGPANGYTF. The CDR3, as DNA: TGTGCCAGCAGCCCCTACTCTGGACAGAGAGGCCCAGCTAACGGCTACACCTTC.

This chain links TRBV5-1 with TRBJ1-1, with unresolved D. The CDR3 consists of 15 residues. Germline lookup yields CDR1 SGHRS and CDR2 YFSETQ. Deletions cut 1 base from V and 3 bases from J, with 13 bases between. The CDR3 coding sequence is TGCGCCAGCAGCTTGTCCGGAGGGAGGGACACTGAAGCTTTCTTT. Its protein is CASSLSGGRDTEAFF.

CDR3 residues: CASSAQGGPYEQYF. CDR3 DNA: TGTGCCAGCAGCGCCCAAGGCGGGCCCTACGAGCAGTACTTC. The rearrangement uses TRBV7-2 and TRBJ2-4; tentatively, D is TRBD2 (5 bases). The J call is doubtful: the DNA matches TRBJ2-7 better. CDR3 length: 14 amino acids. Germline CDR1 SGHTA, CDR2 FQGNSA.

This clonotype was counted a few times. V usage is TRBV11-2 and J usage is TRBJ1-6; the D is unclear. V was trimmed by 5 bases and J by 6 bases, leaving 8 bases between them. Per germline, CDR1 SGHAT and CDR2 FQNNGV. The CDR3 has 13 residues. CDR3 DNA: TGTGCCAGCAGCACGAGGATTAATTCACCCCTCCACTTT. This translates into CASSTRINSPLHF.

Only one count was recorded for this clonotype. The gene calls are TRBV5-4 and TRBJ2-1; 12 nucleotides line up with TRBD2. CDR3 length equals 16 residues. In germline, CDR1 is SGHNT, CDR2 YYREEE (reference sequence). The J segment lost 7 bases and the V segment lost 4 bases, leaving 9 bases of the junction unmatched. CDR3 amino acids: CASSGTSGSGWNEQFF. In DNA form, the CDR3 reads TGTGCCAGCAGCGGGACTAGCGGGTCCGGGTGGAATGAGCAGTTCTTC.

This clonotype was counted only a few times. The chain recombines TRBV10-3 with TRBJ2-3, with 11 bases identical to TRBD2. CDR1 is ENHRY and CDR2 is SYGVKD in the germline V gene. The CDR3 has 19 amino acids. J was trimmed by 4 bases and V by 1 base; bases with no gene match: 13. The chain's CDR3 is CAISEYFGLTSGGADTQYF. Here the CDR3 DNA reads TGTGCCATCAGTGAGTATTTTGGACTTACTAGCGGGGGAGCAGATACGCAGTATTTT.

This clonotype was counted ten times or more. This sequence joins TRBV29-1 and TRBJ2-7, with TRBD2 as a possible D gene (5 bases). This CDR3 has 14 amino acids. V was shortened by 7 bases and J by 3 bases, with 19 bases between the two germline ends. The germline CDR1 and CDR2 sequences are SQVTM and ANQGSEA. The CDR3 region has the DNA TGCAGCGCCGTAGAGGGCCAAAAGGGCTACGAGCAGTACTTC. Translating gives CSAVEGQKGYEQYF.

In its sample, this clonotype was seen a few times. This chain joins TRBV29-1 and TRBJ2-1; 7 bases map to TRBD2. The ends lost 7 bases at V and 8 bases at J; junction bases unmatched: 11. CDR3 length equals 13 residues. From germline, CDR1 is SQVTM and CDR2 ANQGSEA. This CDR3 reads CSATYTSADEQFF. As DNA, the CDR3 is TGCAGCGCTACCTACACTAGCGCCGATGAGCAGTTCTTC.

This clonotype showed up just a few times. J is TRBJ2-5 and V is TRBV12-3 or TRBV12-4, with unresolved D. This CDR3 comprises 11 residues. Trimming stripped 9 bases from V and 1 base from J, with 6 bases between. CDR3 loop: CASAVQETQYF. The CDR3, as DNA: TGTGCCAGTGCGGTCCAAGAGACCCAGTACTTC.

Turning to this clonotype: The junction departs from germline at one end; a sequencing error may be responsible. The chain carries TRBV7-2 and TRBJ2-3, with a possible D match to TRBD1 (6 bases). The CDR3 has 15 residues. CDR1 and CDR2 from the germline V gene are SGHTA and FQGNSA. CDR3 sequence: CASSLGSTGTDTRCF. CDR3 DNA sequence: TGTGCCAGCAGCTTAGGATCGACAGGCACAGATACGCGGTGTTTT.

The genes are TRBV10-1 and TRBJ2-6, with 7 positions matching TRBD2. This CDR3 is 18 amino acids long. V lost 2 bases to trimming and J lost 0 bases; unmatched junction nucleotides: 7. CDR1 is WNHNN and CDR2 is SYGVQD in the germline V gene (reference sequence). CDR3 sequence (DNA): TGCGCCAGCAGTGAGGGGAGGGGATACCGCTCTGGGGCCAACGTCCTGACTTTC. This sequence encodes CASSEGRGYRSGANVLTF.

In DNA form, the CDR3 reads TGCGCCAGCAGCTCCGGACTAGCGGGGTCAAGCACAGATACGCAGTATTTT. It is translated as CASSSGLAGSSTDTQYF. The chain joins TRBV5-1 to TRBJ2-3, with TRBD2 identical over 12 bases. The CDR3 sequence is 17 residues long. Per germline, CDR1 SGHRS and CDR2 YFSETQ. Unmatched junction bases numbered 5, after V lost 3 bases and J lost 0 bases.

The genes are TRBV6-6 and TRBJ1-1; tentative D call: TRBD1 (6 bases). With 2 bases removed from V and 4 bases from J, the gap between germline ends came to 11 bases. CDR1 is MNHNY, CDR2 SVGAGI, per germline (reference sequence). The CDR3 is 14 amino acids. DNA of the CDR3: TGTGCCAGCAGTTACAGGGGGGAGGGCACTGAAGCTTTCTTT. Translated, it gives CASSYRGEGTEAFF.

This clonotype was found once. The rearrangement joins TRBV12-3 or TRBV12-4 to TRBJ1-6; TRBD1 matches 8 bases. The CDR3 sequence is 18 residues long. J was trimmed by 6 bases and V by 6 bases; bases with no gene match: 16. CDR3 coding DNA: TGTGCCAGCAGCTGGGACAGGCCCCGGTCTTCGCCTAATTCACCCCTCCACTTT. Protein sequence: CASSWDRPRSSPNSPLHF.

There are a few counts of this clonotype. V and J are TRBV21-1 and TRBJ2-7; the table's D gene call, TRBD1, was not cross checked with the DNA. TRBV21-1 is classified as a pseudogene. The CDR3 loop spans 16 amino acids. The CDR3 DNA sequence: TGTGCCAGCAATGGGGGTTGGGACAGGGCCTTCTACGAGCAGTACTTC. Its translation: CASNGGWDRAFYEQYF.

The chain has TRBV5-1 and TRBJ1-2; 9 bases agree with TRBD1. J lost 6 bases, V lost 1 base, and 10 bases had no gene match. The CDR3 covers 16 residues. In germline, CDR1 is SGHRS, CDR2 YFSETQ. CDR3 loop: CASSLPGQGRDDGYTF. CDR3 in DNA: TGCGCCAGCAGCTTGCCTGGACAGGGGAGAGATGATGGCTACACCTTC.

This clonotype was detected a few times. The chain couples TRBV20-1 to TRBJ2-5, with 8 bases matching TRBD2. Germline-derived CDR1 and CDR2 are DFQATT and SNEGSKA (reference sequence). V lost 4 bases, J lost 5 bases, and 15 bases stayed unmatched. This CDR3 region has 16 residues. CDR3: CSATDLSAGGEETQYF. The DNA for the CDR3 is TGCAGTGCTACAGACCTCTCCGCGGGGGGCGAGGAGACCCAGTACTTC.

This chain links TRBV2 with TRBJ2-5; D is possibly TRBD2 (5 bases). The CDR3 has 12 amino acids. The V end was cut by 7 bases, the J end by 2 bases, with 8 bases between. The V gene's germline CDR1 is SNHLY and CDR2 FYNNEI. CDR3 sequence (DNA): TGTGCCAGCAACGGGGAACAAGAGACCCAGTACTTC. It yields the protein CASNGEQETQYF.

The chain employs TRBV10-3 and TRBJ1-2; 11 bases match TRBD1. Germline CDR1 reads ENHRY; CDR2 reads SYGVKD. With V trimmed by 11 bases and J by 2 bases, 4 bases remained unmatched. This CDR3 has 13 amino acids. The CDR3 region is CAVGTGGNYGYTF. CDR3 in DNA: TGTGCCGTCGGGACAGGGGGAAACTATGGCTACACCTTC.

The chain recombines TRBV6-1 with TRBJ1-1; TRBD1 matches 8 bases. Germline V gene lookup returns CDR1 MNHNS and CDR2 SASEGT. Germline trimming cut 10 bases from V and 1 base from J; bases unmatched to any gene: 5. This CDR3 contains 13 residues. The CDR3 is CATRTGQNTEAFF. The DNA for the CDR3 is TGTGCCACCCGGACAGGGCAGAACACTGAAGCTTTCTTT.

This chain connects TRBV7-2 to TRBJ2-3; TRBD1 aligns across 7 bases. CDR1 is SGHTA, CDR2 FQGNSA, per germline. V was clipped by 3 bases and J by 4 bases; unmatched bases: 4. There are 14 residues in the CDR3. Written as DNA, the CDR3 is TGTGCCAGCAGCTTGGGACAGCACGCAGATACGCAGTATTTT. Translation gives CASSLGQHADTQYF.

The rearrangement uses TRBV20-1 and TRBJ2-1; D unresolved. CDR3 length equals 12 residues. The V end was cut by 3 bases, the J end by 5 bases, with 8 bases between. In germline, CDR1 is DFQATT, CDR2 SNEGSKA (reference sequence). The CDR3 region is CSASLGHNEQFF. Written as DNA, the CDR3 is TGCAGTGCTAGTCTCGGACACAATGAGCAGTTCTTC.

In this sample, this clonotype turned up a few times. The rearrangement uses TRBV29-1 and TRBJ2-2, with no clear D. Trimming removed 4 bases at V and 1 base at J, with 7 bases between. This CDR3 region has 13 residues. Germline V gives CDR1 SQVTM, CDR2 ANQGSEA. The DNA for the CDR3 is TGCAGCGTTGGTCAGGTGAACACCGGGGAGCTGTTTTTT. Translating it yields CSVGQVNTGELFF.

The CDR3 is CASSFRVSTDTQYF. As DNA, the CDR3 is TGTGCCAGCAGTTTCCGGGTTAGCACAGATACGCAGTATTTT. V and J are TRBV12-3 or TRBV12-4 and TRBJ2-3, with D unclear. This CDR3 is built from 14 residues. V lost 3 bases, J lost 0 bases, and 7 bases lay in between.